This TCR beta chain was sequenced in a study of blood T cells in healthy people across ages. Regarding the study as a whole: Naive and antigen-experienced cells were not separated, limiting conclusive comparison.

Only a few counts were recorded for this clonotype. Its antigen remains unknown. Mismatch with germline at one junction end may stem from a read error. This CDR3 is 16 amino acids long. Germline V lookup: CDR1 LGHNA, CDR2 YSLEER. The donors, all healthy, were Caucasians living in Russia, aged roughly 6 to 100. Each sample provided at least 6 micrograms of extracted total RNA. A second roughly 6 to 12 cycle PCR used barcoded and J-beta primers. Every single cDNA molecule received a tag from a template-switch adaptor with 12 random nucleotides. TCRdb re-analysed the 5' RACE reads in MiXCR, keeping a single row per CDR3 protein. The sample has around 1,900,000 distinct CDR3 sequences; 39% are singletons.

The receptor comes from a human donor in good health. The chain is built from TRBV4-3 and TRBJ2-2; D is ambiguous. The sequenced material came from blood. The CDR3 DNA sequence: TGCACCAGCAGCCAAGATTTTCCGGGGAACACCGGGGAGCTGTTTTTT. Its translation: CTSSQDFPGNTGELFF.